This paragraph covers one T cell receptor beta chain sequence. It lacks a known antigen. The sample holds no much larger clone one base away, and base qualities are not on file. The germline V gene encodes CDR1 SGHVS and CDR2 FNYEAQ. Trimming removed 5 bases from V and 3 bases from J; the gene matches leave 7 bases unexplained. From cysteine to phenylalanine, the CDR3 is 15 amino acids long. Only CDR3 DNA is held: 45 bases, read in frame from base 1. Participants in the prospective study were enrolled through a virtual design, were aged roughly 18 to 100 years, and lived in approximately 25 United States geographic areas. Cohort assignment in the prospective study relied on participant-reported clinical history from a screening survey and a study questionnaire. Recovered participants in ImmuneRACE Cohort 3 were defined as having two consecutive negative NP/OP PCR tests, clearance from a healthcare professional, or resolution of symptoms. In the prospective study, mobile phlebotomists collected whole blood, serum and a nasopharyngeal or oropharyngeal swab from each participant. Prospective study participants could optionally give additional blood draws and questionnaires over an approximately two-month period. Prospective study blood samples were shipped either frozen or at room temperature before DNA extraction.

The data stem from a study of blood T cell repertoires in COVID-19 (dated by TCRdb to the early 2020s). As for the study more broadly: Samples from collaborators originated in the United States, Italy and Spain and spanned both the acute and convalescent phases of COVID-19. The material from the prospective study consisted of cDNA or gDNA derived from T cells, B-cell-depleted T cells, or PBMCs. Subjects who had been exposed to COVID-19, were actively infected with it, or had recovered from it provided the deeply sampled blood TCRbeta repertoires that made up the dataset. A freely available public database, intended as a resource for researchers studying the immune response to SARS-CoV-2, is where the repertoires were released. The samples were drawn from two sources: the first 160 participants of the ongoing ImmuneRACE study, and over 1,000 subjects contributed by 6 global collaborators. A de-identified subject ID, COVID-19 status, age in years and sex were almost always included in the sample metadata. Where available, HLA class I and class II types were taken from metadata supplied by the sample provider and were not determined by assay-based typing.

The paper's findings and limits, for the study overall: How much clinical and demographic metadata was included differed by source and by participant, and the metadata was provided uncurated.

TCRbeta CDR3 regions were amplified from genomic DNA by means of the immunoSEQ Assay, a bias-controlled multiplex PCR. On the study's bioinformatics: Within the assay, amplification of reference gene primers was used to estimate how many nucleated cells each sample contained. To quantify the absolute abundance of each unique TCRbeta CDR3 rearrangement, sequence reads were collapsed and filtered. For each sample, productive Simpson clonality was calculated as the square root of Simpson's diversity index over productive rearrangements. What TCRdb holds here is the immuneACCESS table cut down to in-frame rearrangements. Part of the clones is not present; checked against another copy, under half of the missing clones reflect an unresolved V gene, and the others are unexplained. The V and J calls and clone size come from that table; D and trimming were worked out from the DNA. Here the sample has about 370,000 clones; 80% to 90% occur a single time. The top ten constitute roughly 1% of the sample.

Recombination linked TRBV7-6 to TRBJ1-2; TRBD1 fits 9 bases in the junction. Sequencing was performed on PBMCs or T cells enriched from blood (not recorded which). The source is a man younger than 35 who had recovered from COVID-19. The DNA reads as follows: TGTGCCAGCAGCAGAGGGACAGGGAGCGACTATGGCTACACCTTC. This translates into CASSRGTGSDYGYTF.